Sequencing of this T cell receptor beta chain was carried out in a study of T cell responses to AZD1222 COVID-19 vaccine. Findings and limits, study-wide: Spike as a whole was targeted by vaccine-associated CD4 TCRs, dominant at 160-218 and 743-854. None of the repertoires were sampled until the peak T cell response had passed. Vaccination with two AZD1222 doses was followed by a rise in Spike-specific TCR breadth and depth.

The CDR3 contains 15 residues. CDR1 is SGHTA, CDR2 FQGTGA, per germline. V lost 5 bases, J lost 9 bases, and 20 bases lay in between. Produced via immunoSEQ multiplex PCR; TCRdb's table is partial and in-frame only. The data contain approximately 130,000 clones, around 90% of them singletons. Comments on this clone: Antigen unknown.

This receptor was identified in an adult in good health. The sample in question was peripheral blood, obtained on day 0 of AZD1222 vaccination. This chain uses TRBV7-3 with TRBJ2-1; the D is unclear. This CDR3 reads CASSPILVGFAEQFF. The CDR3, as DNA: TGTGCCAGCAGCCCTATATTAGTGGGATTTGCTGAGCAGTTCTTC.